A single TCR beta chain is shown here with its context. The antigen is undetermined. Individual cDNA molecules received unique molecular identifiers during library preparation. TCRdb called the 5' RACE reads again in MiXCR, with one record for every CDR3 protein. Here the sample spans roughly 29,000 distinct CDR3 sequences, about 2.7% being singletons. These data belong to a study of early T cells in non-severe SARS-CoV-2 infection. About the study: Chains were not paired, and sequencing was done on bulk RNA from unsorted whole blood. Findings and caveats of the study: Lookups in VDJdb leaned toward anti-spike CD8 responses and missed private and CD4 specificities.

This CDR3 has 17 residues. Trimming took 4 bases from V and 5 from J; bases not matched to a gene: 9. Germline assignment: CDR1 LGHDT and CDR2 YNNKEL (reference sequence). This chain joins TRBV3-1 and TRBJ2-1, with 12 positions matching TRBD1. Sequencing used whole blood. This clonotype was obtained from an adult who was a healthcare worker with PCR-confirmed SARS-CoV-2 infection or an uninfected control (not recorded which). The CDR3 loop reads CASSRGQGATGDNEQFF. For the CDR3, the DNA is TGTGCCAGCAGCCGGGGACAGGGGGCGACCGGGGACAATGAGCAGTTCTTC.